Each of the 25 T cell receptor beta chains below was sequenced from the same sample in a study of T cell responses to AZD1222 COVID-19 vaccine. Assay: immunoSEQ multiplex PCR; the TCRdb copy retains only in-frame clones and omits some. The table shows 100,000 to 150,000 clones, with around 87% occurring only once. The sample was peripheral blood, taken on day 0 of AZD1222 vaccination. The receptors were sampled from an adult in good health.

The CDR3 sequence: CASSLATRLTEAFF. Here the CDR3 DNA reads TGTGCCAGCAGCCTCGCGACACGTTTGACTGAAGCTTTCTTT. The chain joins TRBV3-1 (or the pseudogene TRBV3-2) to TRBJ1-1, with unresolved D. CDR3 size: 14 residues. Germline assignment: CDR1 LGHDT and CDR2 YNNKEL (reference sequence). V gave up 4 bases and J gave up 5 bases, with 14 bases separating them.

The chain joins TRBV18 to TRBJ1-1; weak D call: TRBD1 (5 bases). Trimming left V 6 bases short and J 1 base short, with 12 bases between. The length of the CDR3 is 14 residues. Germline CDR1 KGHSH, CDR2 LQKENI. CDR3 in DNA: TGTGCCAGCTCCGCTAACGACAGGAACACTGAAGCTTTCTTT. It is translated as CASSANDRNTEAFF. Looking up the rest from reference TRBV18 and TRBJ1-1 gives the full variable domain: NAGVMQNPRHLVRRRGQEARLRCSPMKGHSHVYWYRQLPEEGLKFMVYLQKENIIDESGMPKERFSAEFPKEGPSILRIQQVVRGDSAAYFCASSANDRNTEAFFGQGTRLTVV.

This chain connects TRBV7-3 to TRBJ2-1; D is unresolved. CDR3 length equals 13 residues. The ends were cut back, 0 bases at V and 6 bases at J, with 6 bases in the middle. The germline V gene has CDR1 SGHTA and CDR2 FQGTGA. CDR3 region: CASSLTRTNEQFF. DNA of the CDR3: TGTGCCAGCAGCTTAACGAGAACCAATGAGCAGTTCTTC.

This chain connects TRBV5-1 to TRBJ2-1; either TRBD1 or TRBD2 may fit D (6 bases each). CDR1 is SGHRS, CDR2 YFSETQ, per germline. V lost 4 bases and J lost 2, with 16 bases in between. This CDR3 comprises 16 residues. The CDR3 coding sequence is TGCGCCAGCAGCCCGGATCGGGGGCTCGCCTACAATGAGCAGTTCTTC. The encoded protein is CASSPDRGLAYNEQFF.

The chain employs TRBV2 and TRBJ2-7; 7 bases are a match to TRBD1. V lost 7 bases, J lost 0 bases, and 6 bases stayed unmatched. Germline lookup yields CDR1 SNHLY and CDR2 FYNNEI. The CDR3 has 14 amino acids. The CDR3 DNA sequence: TGTGCCAGCAAGGCAGGGGACAGCTCCTACGAGCAGTACTTC. Encoded protein: CASKAGDSSYEQYF.

The genes are TRBV28 and TRBJ1-2; weak D call: TRBD1 (6 bases). The CDR3 is 14 amino acids. Trimming took off 6 bases at V and 4 bases at J, with 15 bases between the two ends. Germline CDR1 reads MDHEN; CDR2 reads SYDVKM. The CDR3 is CASRGSQGIYGYTF. CDR3 sequence (DNA): TGTGCCAGCAGGGGGTCTCAGGGGATCTATGGCTACACCTTC.

This chain links TRBV19 with TRBJ2-7; D unresolved. Germline V CDR1 and CDR2: LNHDA, SQIVND (reference sequence). This CDR3 is built from 14 residues. The V gene lost 6 bases and the J gene lost 2 bases, with 14 bases spanning the gap. The CDR3 here is CASSPSADTYEQYF. In DNA form, the CDR3 reads TGTGCCAGTAGCCCGTCGGCCGACACCTACGAGCAGTACTTC.

The rearrangement joins TRBV2 to TRBJ2-3, with 8 bases matching TRBD2. The CDR3 consists of 15 residues. Germline V lookup: CDR1 SNHLY, CDR2 FYNNEI. V was pared by 4 bases and J by 5 bases, with 8 bases of the junction left unmatched. The DNA of the CDR3 is TGTGCCAGCAGTGCAGGCGGGAGGAGGATAGATACGCAGTATTTT. Encoded protein: CASSAGGRRIDTQYF.

V usage is TRBV6-1 and J usage is TRBJ1-4, with D uncertain. Looked up from germline, CDR1 is MNHNS and CDR2 is SASEGT. V was trimmed by 6 bases and J by 0 bases, leaving 11 bases between them. The CDR3 sequence is 15 residues long. CDR3 sequence: CASRPDGATNEKLFF. CDR3 in DNA: TGTGCCAGCAGGCCGGACGGAGCAACTAATGAAAAACTGTTTTTT.

The chain uses TRBV21-1 and TRBJ1-6. TRBV21-1 is listed as a pseudogene. The CDR3 consists of 13 residues. The CDR3 spells CASKAGRNSPLHF. In DNA form, the CDR3 reads TGTGCCAGCAAGGCAGGGAGGAATTCACCCCTCCACTTT.

This rearrangement joins TRBV27 to TRBJ2-5, with TRBD1 identical over 7 bases. J lost 5 bases, V lost 10 bases, and 10 bases had no gene match. CDR3 size: 13 residues. The germline CDR1 and CDR2 sequences are MNHEY and SMNVEV (reference sequence). CDR3 nucleotides: TGTGCCACCCGACAGGGTGATGAGGAGACCCAGTACTTC. Translating gives CATRQGDEETQYF.

CDR3 nucleotides: TGCGCCAGCAGCTTGGGGACATTTAACACCGGGGAGCTGTTTTTT. Amino acids: CASSLGTFNTGELFF. The genes are TRBV5-1 and TRBJ2-2; weak D call: TRBD1 (5 bases). The CDR3 contains 15 residues. Germline V gene sequence: CDR1 SGHRS, CDR2 YFSETQ. The V gene lost 0 bases and the J gene lost 2 bases, with 8 bases spanning the gap. Full variable domain (remainder filled in from reference TRBV5-1 and TRBJ2-2): KAGVTQTPRYLIKTRGQQVTLSCSPISGHRSVSWYQQTPGQGLQFLFEYFSETQRNKGNFPGRFSGRQFSNSRSEMNVSTLELGDSALYLCASSLGTFNTGELFFGEGSRLTVL.

This clone was observed once. The chain carries TRBV7-2 and TRBJ1-5, with D possibly being TRBD1 (5 bases). Germline values: CDR1 SGHTA, CDR2 FQGNSA. V gave up 5 bases and J gave up 3 bases, with 14 bases separating them. The CDR3 is 15 amino acids. The CDR3 DNA is TGTGCCAGCAGCCTACAAACGGGGACCAATCAGCCCCAGCATTTT. Its protein is CASSLQTGTNQPQHF.

This chain uses TRBV7-3 with TRBJ2-6; D unresolved. Looked up from germline, CDR1 is SGHTA and CDR2 is FQGTGA. V was cut by 0 bases and J by 0 bases, with 9 bases left in between. The CDR3 covers 17 residues. CDR3 amino acids: CASSLTGRSSGANVLTF. Written as DNA, the CDR3 is TGTGCCAGCAGCTTAACTGGGCGAAGCTCTGGGGCCAACGTCCTGACTTTC.

The chain combines TRBV6-6 with TRBJ1-2; tentative D call: TRBD1 (5 bases). This CDR3 has 14 residues. The V end lost 5 bases, the J end lost 4 bases, and 14 bases lay between the germline ends. CDR1 MNHNY and CDR2 SVGAGI come from the germline V gene (reference sequence). The CDR3 region has the DNA TGTGCCAGCAGTCAGAGCGGGACGGGCTATGGCTACACCTTC. Its translation: CASSQSGTGYGYTF.

This sequence joins TRBV5-4 and TRBJ1-6, with TRBD1 matching over 12 bases. The CDR3 extends over 16 amino acids. J gave up 6 bases and V 4 bases, and 5 bases lay outside the gene matches. Germline V lookup: CDR1 SGHNT, CDR2 YYREEE (reference sequence). The CDR3 coding sequence is TGTGCCAGCAGCCTGGGACAGGGGGCGGTTAATTCACCCCTCCACTTT. Amino acid sequence: CASSLGQGAVNSPLHF.

The J gene is TRBJ2-7, the V gene TRBV30, with D unresolved. The CDR3 contains 11 residues. Trimming took off 3 bases at V and 5 bases at J, with 8 bases between the two ends. Germline V lookup: CDR1 GTSNPN, CDR2 SVGIG (reference sequence). Here the CDR3 reads CAWREGHEQYF. In DNA, the CDR3 is TGTGCCTGGAGGGAAGGCCACGAGCAGTACTTC.

This chain connects TRBV6-5 to TRBJ2-2; D is possibly TRBD1 (5 bases). V was cut by 2 bases and J by 9 bases, with 13 bases left in between. Germline lookup yields CDR1 MNHEY and CDR2 SVGAGI. This CDR3 comprises 14 residues. CDR3 loop: CASSYNDRDRELFF. In DNA, the CDR3 is TGTGCCAGCAGTTACAATGACAGAGACAGGGAGCTGTTTTTT.

With respect to this clone: This sample includes further DNA sequences coding for the same CDR3. V gene TRBV19 combines with J gene TRBJ1-5; a weak D match, TRBD1 (5 bases). CDR1 and CDR2 from the germline V gene are LNHDA and SQIVND (reference sequence). The V end was cut by 3 bases, the J end by 1 base, with 7 bases between. The CDR3 covers 14 residues. The CDR3 DNA follows: TGTGCCAGTAGTATCCGGGACAGCAATCAGCCCCAGCATTTT. Translated, it gives CASSIRDSNQPQHF. Full variable domain (rest looked up from reference TRBV19 and TRBJ1-5): DGGITQSPKYLFRKEGQNVTLSCEQNLNHDAMYWYRQDPGQGLRLIYYSQIVNDFQKGDIAEGYSVSREKKESFPLTVTSAQKNPTAFYLCASSIRDSNQPQHFGDGTRLSIL.

V gene TRBV7-2 combines with J gene TRBJ2-1; D unclear. The CDR3 has 14 amino acids. CDR1 is SGHTA, CDR2 FQGNSA, per germline. With 5 bases removed from V and 1 base from J, the gap between germline ends came to 9 bases. CDR3 sequence: CASSQDISYNEQFF. The CDR3 bases are TGTGCCAGCAGCCAAGACATTTCCTACAATGAGCAGTTCTTC.

This clone was detected only a few times. This sequence joins TRBV7-2 and TRBJ2-7, with 7 bases matching TRBD1. Germline CDR1 reads SGHTA; CDR2 reads FQGNSA. J gave up 3 bases and V 2 bases, and 1 base lay outside the gene matches. CDR3 length equals 13 residues. In DNA, the CDR3 is TGTGCCAGCAGCTTACGACAGGGCTACGAGCAGTACTTC. Translating gives CASSLRQGYEQYF.

V usage is TRBV2 and J usage is TRBJ1-5, with 11 bases lining up with TRBD1. The CDR3 loop spans 14 amino acids. Germline trimming cut 6 bases from V and 4 bases from J; bases unmatched to any gene: 2. Germline V gives CDR1 SNHLY, CDR2 FYNNEI. The CDR3: CASSGTGGNQPQHF. CDR3 nucleotides: TGTGCCAGCAGCGGGACAGGGGGAAATCAGCCCCAGCATTTT.

The chain combines TRBV5-6 with TRBJ1-4, with 9 bases identical to TRBD1. CDR3 length: 15 amino acids. The germline CDR1 and CDR2 sequences are SGHDT and YYEEEE. Trimming at V came to 4 bases and at J to 5 bases, leaving 6 bases not matched to a gene. The CDR3 sequence: CASSETGQGNEKLFF. The CDR3 coding sequence is TGTGCCAGCAGCGAGACAGGACAGGGGAATGAAAAACTGTTTTTT.

The gene calls are TRBV5-5 and TRBJ1-5; D call uncertain. The CDR3 is 13 residues long. Trimming took off 1 base at V and 4 bases at J, with 6 bases between the two ends. Germline V lookup: CDR1 SGHKS, CDR2 YYEKEE (reference sequence). This CDR3 is CASSLYENQPQHF. CDR3 nucleotides: TGTGCCAGCAGCTTGTATGAAAATCAGCCCCAGCATTTT.

The rearrangement uses TRBV27 and TRBJ1-2; D unclear. V was cut by 3 bases and J by 4 bases, with 12 bases left in between. CDR1 MNHEY and CDR2 SMNVEV come from the germline V gene (reference sequence). There are 14 residues in the CDR3. The CDR3 DNA sequence: TGTGCCAGCAGTTTCTCGGACGGCGGCTATGGCTACACCTTC. It codes for CASSFSDGGYGYTF.